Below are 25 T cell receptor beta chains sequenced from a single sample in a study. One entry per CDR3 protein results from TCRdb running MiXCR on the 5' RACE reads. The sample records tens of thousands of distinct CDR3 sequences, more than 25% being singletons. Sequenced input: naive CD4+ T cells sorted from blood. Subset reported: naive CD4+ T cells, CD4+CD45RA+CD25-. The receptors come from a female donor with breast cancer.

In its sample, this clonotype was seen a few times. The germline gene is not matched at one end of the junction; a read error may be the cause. The CDR3 region has the DNA TGCGCCGGCAGCCAAGTCGGCACCAAGGAGCTGTTTTTT. As protein: CAGSQVGTKELFF. The V gene is TRBV4-1, the J gene TRBJ2-2; no clear D gene. The length of the CDR3 is 13 residues. Germline V gene data show CDR1 as MGHRA and CDR2 as YSYEKL.

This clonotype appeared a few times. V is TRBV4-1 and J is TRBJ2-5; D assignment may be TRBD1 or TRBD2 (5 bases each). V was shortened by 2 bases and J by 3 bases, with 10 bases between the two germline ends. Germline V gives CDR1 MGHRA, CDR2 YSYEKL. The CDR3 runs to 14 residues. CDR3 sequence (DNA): TGCGCCAGCAGCCAATCAGGGCGGGAAGAGACCCAGTACTTC. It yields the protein CASSQSGREETQYF.

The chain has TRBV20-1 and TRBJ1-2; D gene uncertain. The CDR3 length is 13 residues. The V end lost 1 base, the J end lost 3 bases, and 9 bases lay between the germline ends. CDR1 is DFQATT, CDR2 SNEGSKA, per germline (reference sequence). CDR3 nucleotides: TGCAGTGCTAGAGGTGCAGGAGACTATGGCTACACCTTC. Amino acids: CSARGAGDYGYTF.

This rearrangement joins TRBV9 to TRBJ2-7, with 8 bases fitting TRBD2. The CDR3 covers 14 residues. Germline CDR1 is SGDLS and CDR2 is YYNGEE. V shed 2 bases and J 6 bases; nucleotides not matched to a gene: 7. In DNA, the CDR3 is TGTGCCAGCAGCGTCGGTGGCGGGAGGTCCGAGCAGTACTTC. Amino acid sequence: CASSVGGGRSEQYF.

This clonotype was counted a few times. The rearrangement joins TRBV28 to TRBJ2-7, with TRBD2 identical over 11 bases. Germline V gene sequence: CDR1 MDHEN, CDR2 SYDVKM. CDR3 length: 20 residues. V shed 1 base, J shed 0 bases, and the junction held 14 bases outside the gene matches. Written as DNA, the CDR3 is TGTGCCAGCAGTTTATTACGTTCCCTTCCGGGACTAGCGGACTCCTACGAGCAGTACTTC. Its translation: CASSLLRSLPGLADSYEQYF.

The CDR3 sequence is CATSRDQETQYF. The CDR3 nucleotides read TGTGCCACCAGCAGAGATCAAGAGACCCAGTACTTC. The chain combines TRBV15 with TRBJ2-5; no firm D call. There are 12 residues in the CDR3. Trimming cost V 0 bases and J 2 bases, with 1 base left between them. Germline lookup yields CDR1 LNHNV and CDR2 YYDKDF (reference sequence).

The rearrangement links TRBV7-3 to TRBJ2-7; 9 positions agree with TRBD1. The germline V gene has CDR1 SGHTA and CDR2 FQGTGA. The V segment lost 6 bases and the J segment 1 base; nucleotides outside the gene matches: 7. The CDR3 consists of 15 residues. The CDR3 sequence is CASSPTGGTSYEQYF. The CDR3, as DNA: TGTGCCAGCAGTCCCACAGGGGGCACTTCCTACGAGCAGTACTTC.

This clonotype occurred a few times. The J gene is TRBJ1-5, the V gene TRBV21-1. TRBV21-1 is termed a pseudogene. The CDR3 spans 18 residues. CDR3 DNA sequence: TGTGCCAGCAGCAAAGGAGGGCAGGGCCGACAGAGCAATCAGCCCCAGCATTTT. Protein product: CASSKGGQGRQSNQPQHF.

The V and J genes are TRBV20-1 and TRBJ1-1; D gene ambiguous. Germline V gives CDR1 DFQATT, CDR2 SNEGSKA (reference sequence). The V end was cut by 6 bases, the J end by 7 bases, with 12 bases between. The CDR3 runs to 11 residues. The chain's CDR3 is CSATPAVEAFF. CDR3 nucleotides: TGCAGTGCCACCCCGGCAGTTGAAGCTTTCTTT.

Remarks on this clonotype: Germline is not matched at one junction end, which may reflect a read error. CDR3 amino acids: CASSYDRLYNGQFF. CDR3 nucleotide sequence: TGTGCCAGCAGTTACGACAGGTTATACAATGGGCAGTTCTTC. The chain couples TRBV27 to TRBJ2-1, with D tentatively TRBD1 (6 bases). CDR3 size: 14 residues. Per germline, CDR1 MNHEY and CDR2 SMNVEV (reference sequence).

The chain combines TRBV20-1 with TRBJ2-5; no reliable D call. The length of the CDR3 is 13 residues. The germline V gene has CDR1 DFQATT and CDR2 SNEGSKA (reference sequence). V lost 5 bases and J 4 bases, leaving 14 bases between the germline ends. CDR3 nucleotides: TGCAGTGCTCGTCGGTGGTTAGGAGAGACCCAGTACTTC. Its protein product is CSARRWLGETQYF.

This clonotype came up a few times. The CDR3 loop is CASTDRQYGAFF. DNA of the CDR3: TGTGCCAGCACCGATAGACAGTATGGCGCTTTCTTT. The chain recombines TRBV27 with TRBJ1-1, with D possibly being TRBD1 (5 bases). This CDR3 has 12 amino acids. Germline V gives CDR1 MNHEY, CDR2 SMNVEV (reference sequence). The ends were cut back, 7 bases at V and 11 bases at J, with 17 bases in the middle.

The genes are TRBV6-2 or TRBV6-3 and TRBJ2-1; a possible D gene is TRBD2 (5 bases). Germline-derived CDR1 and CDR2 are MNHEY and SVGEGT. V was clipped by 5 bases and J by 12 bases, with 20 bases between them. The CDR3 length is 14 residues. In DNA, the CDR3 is TGTGCCAGCAGTACCGACCCGGTAGGAGGAGCGCAGTTCTTC. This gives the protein CASSTDPVGGAQFF.

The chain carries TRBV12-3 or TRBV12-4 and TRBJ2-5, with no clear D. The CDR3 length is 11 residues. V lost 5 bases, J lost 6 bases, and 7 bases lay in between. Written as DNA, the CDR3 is TGTGCCAGCAGTCCAGCTCAGACCCAGTACTTC. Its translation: CASSPAQTQYF.

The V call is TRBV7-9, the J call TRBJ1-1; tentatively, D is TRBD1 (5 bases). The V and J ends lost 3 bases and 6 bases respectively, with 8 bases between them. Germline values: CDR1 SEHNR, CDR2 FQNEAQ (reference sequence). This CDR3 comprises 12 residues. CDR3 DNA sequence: TGTGCCAGCAGCTTGGGGGGAGCTGAAGCTTTCTTT. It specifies CASSLGGAEAFF.

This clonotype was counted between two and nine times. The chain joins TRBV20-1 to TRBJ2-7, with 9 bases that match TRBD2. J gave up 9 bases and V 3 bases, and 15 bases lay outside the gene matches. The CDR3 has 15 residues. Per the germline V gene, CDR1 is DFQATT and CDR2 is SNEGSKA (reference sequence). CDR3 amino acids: CSASGDSGGPYAQYF. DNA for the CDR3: TGCAGTGCTAGCGGGGATAGCGGGGGCCCTTATGCGCAGTACTTC.

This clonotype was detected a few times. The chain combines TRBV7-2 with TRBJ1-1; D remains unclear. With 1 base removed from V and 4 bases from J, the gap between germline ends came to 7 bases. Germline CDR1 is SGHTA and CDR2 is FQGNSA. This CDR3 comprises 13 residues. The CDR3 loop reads CASSLDGSTEAFF. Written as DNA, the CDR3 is TGTGCCAGCAGCTTAGACGGGAGCACTGAAGCTTTCTTT.

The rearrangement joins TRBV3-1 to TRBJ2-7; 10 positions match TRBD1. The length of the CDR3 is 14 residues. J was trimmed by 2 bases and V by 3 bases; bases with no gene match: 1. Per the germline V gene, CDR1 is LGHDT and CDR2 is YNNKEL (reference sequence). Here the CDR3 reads CASSHGQGAYEQYF. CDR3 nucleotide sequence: TGTGCCAGCAGCCACGGACAGGGGGCCTACGAGCAGTACTTC.

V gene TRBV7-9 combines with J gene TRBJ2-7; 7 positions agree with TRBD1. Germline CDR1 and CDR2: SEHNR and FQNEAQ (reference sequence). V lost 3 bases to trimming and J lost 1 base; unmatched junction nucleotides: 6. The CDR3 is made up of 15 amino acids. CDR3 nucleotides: TGTGCCAGCAGCTTCTCGGACAGGCGATCCTACGAGCAGTACTTC. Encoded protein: CASSFSDRRSYEQYF. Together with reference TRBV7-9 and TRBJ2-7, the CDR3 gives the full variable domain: DTGVSQNPRHKITKRGQNVTFRCDPISEHNRLYWYRQTLGQGPEFLTYFQNEAQLEKSRLLSDRFSAERPKGSFSTLEIQRTEQGDSAMYLCASSFSDRRSYEQYFGPGTRLTVT.

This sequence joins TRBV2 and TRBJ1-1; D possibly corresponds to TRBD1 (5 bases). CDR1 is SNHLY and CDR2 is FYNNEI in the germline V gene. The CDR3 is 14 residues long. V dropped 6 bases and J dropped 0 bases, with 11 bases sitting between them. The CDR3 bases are TGTGCCAGCAGCGCGGGGCATCTGAACACTGAAGCTTTCTTT. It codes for CASSAGHLNTEAFF.

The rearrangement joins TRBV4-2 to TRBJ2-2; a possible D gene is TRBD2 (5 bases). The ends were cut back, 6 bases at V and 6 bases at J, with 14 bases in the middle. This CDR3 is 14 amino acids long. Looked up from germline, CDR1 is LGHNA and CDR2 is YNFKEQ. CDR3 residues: CASRPTSRPGELFF. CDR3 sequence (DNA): TGTGCCAGCAGACCTACTAGTCGGCCCGGGGAGCTGTTTTTT.

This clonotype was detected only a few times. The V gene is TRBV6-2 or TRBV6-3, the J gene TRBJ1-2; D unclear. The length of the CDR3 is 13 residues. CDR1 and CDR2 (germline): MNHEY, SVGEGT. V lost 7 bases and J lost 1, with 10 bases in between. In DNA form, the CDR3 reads TGTGCCAGCACCAGGACTGATAACTATGGCTACACCTTC. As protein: CASTRTDNYGYTF.

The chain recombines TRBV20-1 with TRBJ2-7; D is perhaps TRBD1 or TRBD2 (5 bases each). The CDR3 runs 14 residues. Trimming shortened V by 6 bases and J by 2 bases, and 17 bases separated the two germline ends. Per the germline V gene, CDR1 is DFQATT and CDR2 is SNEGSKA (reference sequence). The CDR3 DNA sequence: TGCAGTGCCCAGGGCGGGTCTAGGACCTACGAGCAGTACTTC. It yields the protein CSAQGGSRTYEQYF.

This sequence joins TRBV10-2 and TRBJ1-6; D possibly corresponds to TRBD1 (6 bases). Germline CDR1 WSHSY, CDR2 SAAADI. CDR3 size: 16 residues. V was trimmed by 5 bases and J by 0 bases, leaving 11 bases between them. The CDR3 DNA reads TGCGCCAGCAGTCCCACAGGGAACTCCTATAATTCACCCCTCCACTTT. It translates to CASSPTGNSYNSPLHF.

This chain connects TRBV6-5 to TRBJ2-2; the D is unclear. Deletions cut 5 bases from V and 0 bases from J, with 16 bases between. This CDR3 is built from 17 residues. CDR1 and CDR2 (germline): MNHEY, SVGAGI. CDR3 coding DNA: TGTGCCAGCAGTCTCACTCTGCGAACTTCGAACACCGGGGAGCTGTTTTTT. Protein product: CASSLTLRTSNTGELFF.